One T cell receptor (beta chain) is described in this entry. The sample comes from a study of blood T cell repertoires in COVID-19. The V gene end was trimmed by 8 bases and the J gene end by 1 base; junction bases not matched to a gene: 13. The CDR3 length is 16 residues. The germline gives CDR1 MNHEY, CDR2 SMNVEV (reference sequence). TCRdb keeps only in-frame clones here, not all; method: immunoSEQ multiplex PCR. The sample shows roughly 170,000 clones, 86% of them seen only once. V is TRBV27 and J is TRBJ2-5, with 7 bases matching TRBD1. The receptor was derived from a man between 65 and 85 years old with active or convalescent COVID-19. Sequenced material: peripheral blood. In nucleotides, the CDR3 is TGTGCCAGCCGTGCAAGACAGGGAGTCCTCCAAGAGACCCAGTACTTC. Amino acid sequence: CASRARQGVLQETQYF.